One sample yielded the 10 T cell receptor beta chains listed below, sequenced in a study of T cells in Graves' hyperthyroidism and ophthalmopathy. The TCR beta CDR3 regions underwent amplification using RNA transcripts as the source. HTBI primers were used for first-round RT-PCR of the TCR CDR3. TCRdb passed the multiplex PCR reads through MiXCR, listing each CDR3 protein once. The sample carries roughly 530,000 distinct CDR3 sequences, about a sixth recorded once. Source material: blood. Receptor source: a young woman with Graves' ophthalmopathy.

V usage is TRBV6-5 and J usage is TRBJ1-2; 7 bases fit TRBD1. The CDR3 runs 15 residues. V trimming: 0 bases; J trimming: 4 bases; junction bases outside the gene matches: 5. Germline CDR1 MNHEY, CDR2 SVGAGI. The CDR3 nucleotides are TGTGCCAGCAGTTACTCGGACAGGAGACTCTATGGCTACACCTTC. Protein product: CASSYSDRRLYGYTF.

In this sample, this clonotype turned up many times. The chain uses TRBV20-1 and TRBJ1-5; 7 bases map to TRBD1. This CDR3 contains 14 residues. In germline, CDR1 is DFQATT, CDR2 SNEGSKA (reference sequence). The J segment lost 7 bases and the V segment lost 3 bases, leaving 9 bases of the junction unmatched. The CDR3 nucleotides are TGCAGTGCTAGGACTCCAGGGGGAAACCAGCCCCAGCATTTT. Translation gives CSARTPGGNQPQHF.

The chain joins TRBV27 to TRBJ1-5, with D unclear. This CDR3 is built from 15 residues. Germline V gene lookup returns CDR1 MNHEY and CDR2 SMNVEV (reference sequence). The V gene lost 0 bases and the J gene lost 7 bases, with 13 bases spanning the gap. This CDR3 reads CASSLSGRWGQPQHF. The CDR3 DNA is TGTGCCAGCAGTTTATCCGGGAGGTGGGGACAGCCCCAGCATTTT.

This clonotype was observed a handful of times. This CDR3 reads CSVEWGTSEYTDTQYF. In DNA, the CDR3 is TGCAGCGTTGAATGGGGGACTAGCGAATACACAGATACGCAGTATTTT. The chain has TRBV29-1 and TRBJ2-3; 10 bases fit TRBD2. Germline lookup yields CDR1 SQVTM and CDR2 ANQGSEA. CDR3 length: 16 residues. V gave up 2 bases and J gave up 2 bases; unmatched junction bases: 7.

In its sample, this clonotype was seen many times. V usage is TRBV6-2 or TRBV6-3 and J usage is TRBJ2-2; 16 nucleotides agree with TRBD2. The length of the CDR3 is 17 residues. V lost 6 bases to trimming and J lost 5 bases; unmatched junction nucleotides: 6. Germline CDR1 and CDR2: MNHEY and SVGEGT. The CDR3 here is CASSRGLAGGQTGELFF. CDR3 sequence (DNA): TGTGCCAGCAGCCGGGGACTAGCGGGAGGGCAGACCGGGGAGCTGTTTTTT.

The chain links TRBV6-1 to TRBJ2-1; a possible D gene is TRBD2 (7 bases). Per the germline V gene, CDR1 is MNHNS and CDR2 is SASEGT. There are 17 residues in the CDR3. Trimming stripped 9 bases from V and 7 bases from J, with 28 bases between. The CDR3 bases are TGTGCCAGTAGGGGGGGCCGTAGCAAAGCGGGTTCTAATGAGCAGTTCTTC. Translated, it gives CASRGGRSKAGSNEQFF.

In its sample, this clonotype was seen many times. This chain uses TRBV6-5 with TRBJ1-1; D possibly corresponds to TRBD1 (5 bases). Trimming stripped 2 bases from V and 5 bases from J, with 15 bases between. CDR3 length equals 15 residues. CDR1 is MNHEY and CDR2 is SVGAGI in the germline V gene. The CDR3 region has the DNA TGTGCCAGCAGTTACAGTAGGGGAGATTGGACTGAAGCTTTCTTT. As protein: CASSYSRGDWTEAFF.

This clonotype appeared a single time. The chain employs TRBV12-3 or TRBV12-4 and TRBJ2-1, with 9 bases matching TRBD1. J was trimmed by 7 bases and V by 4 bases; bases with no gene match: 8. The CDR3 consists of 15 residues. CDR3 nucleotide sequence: TGTGCCAGCAGTTACGGCGGGACAGGGAGTAATGAGCAGTTCTTC. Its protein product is CASSYGGTGSNEQFF.

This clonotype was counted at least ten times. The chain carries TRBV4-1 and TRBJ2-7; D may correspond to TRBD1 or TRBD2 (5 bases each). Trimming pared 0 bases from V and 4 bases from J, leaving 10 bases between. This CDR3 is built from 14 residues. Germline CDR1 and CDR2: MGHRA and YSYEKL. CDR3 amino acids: CASSQEPEGYEQYF. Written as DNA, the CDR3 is TGCGCCAGCAGCCAAGAGCCCGAGGGGTACGAGCAGTACTTC.

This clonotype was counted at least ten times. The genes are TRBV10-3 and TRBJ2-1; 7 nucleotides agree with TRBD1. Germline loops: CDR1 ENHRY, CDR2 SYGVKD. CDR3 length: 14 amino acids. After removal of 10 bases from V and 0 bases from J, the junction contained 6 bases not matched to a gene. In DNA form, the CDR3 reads TGTGCCACTCAGACAGGGAGCTCCTACAATGAGCAGTTCTTC. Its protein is CATQTGSSYNEQFF.